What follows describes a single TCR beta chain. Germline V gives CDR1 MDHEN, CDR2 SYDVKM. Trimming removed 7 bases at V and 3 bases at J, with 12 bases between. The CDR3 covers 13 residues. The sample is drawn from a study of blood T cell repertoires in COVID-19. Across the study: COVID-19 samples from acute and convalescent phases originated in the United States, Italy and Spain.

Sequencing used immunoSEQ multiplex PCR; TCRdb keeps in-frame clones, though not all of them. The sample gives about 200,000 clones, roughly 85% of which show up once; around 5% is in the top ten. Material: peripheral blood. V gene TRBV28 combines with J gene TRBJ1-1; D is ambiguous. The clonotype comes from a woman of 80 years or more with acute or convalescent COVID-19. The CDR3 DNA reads TGTGCCAGCACCATACGGAGGGACACTGAAGCTTTCTTT. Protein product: CASTIRRDTEAFF.